This TCR beta chain was sequenced during a study of blood T cell repertoires in COVID-19. Whole-study context: The origin of the acute and convalescent COVID-19 samples was the United States, Italy and Spain. The analysed material was cDNA or gDNA that came from T cells, B-cell-depleted T cells, or PBMCs.

Germline V gene sequence: CDR1 LGHDT, CDR2 YNNKEL (reference sequence). V dropped 3 bases and J dropped 8 bases, with 8 bases sitting between them. The CDR3 has 13 residues. Generated by immunoSEQ multiplex PCR, the TCRdb table keeps only in-frame clones and is missing some. The sample consists of fewer than 250,000 clones, about four fifths of them appearing once. Recovered status applied to Cohort 3 donors who had two consecutive negative PCRs. It also applied to those with clearance or with symptom resolution. J is TRBJ1-6 and V is TRBV3-1 (or the pseudogene TRBV3-2); D gene unclear. Sample: PBMCs or T cells enriched from blood (not recorded which). This sequence originates from a woman in her 30s who had recovered from COVID-19. The CDR3 DNA reads TGTGCCAGCAGCCAGGGGAGGGATTCACCCCTCCACTTT. Translation: CASSQGRDSPLHF.